Following are 10 T cell receptor beta chains from one sample sequenced in a study of T-cell reconstitution after alpha-beta-depleted transplantation in children. The library targeted TCRbeta and was prepared with unique molecular identifiers. One entry per CDR3 protein results from TCRdb running MiXCR on the PCR reads. The sample holds roughly 790,000 distinct CDR3 sequences, around 15% seen once. This specimen was PBMCs, mostly from graft donor cells, taken 360 days after TCRalphabeta/CD19-depleted stem cell transplant. These receptor sequences come from a male patient between 5 and 17 years old who had a stem cell transplant for acute lymphoblastic leukemia, so the T cells may come from the graft donor.

V usage is TRBV3-1 and J usage is TRBJ2-1; D is possibly TRBD2 (6 bases). CDR1 LGHDT and CDR2 YNNKEL come from the germline V gene (reference sequence). The CDR3 totals 18 residues. Trimming took off 5 bases at V and 1 base at J, with 21 bases between the two ends. The CDR3: CASSDLPRAGWSYNEQFF. CDR3 in DNA: TGTGCCAGCAGCGATCTTCCTCGGGCGGGATGGTCCTACAATGAGCAGTTCTTC.

The chain combines TRBV12-3 or TRBV12-4 with TRBJ2-7, with D perhaps TRBD2 (5 bases). The CDR3 length is 14 residues. Trimming shortened V by 4 bases and J by 2 bases, and 12 bases separated the two germline ends. The CDR3 DNA reads as TGTGCCAGCAGTTCGGGAAGCCCCGCCTACGAGCAGTACTTC. It translates to CASSSGSPAYEQYF.

This clonotype occurred many times. The rearrangement joins TRBV20-1 to TRBJ2-7, with 9 bases fitting TRBD2. Germline trimming cut 6 bases from V and 0 bases from J; bases unmatched to any gene: 3. The CDR3 runs to 13 residues. Germline CDR1 is DFQATT and CDR2 is SNEGSKA (reference sequence). CDR3 bases: TGCAGTGCCTTTAGCGGGAGCTCCTACGAGCAGTACTTC. Translated, it gives CSAFSGSSYEQYF.

This clonotype has ten or more counts. The chain is built from TRBV5-1 and TRBJ2-1; 8 bases line up with TRBD2. V shed 4 bases, J shed 0 bases, and the junction held 3 bases outside the gene matches. Germline assignment: CDR1 SGHRS and CDR2 YFSETQ. The CDR3 runs to 15 residues. The CDR3: CASSTLADSYNEQFF. CDR3 DNA sequence: TGCGCCAGCAGCACACTAGCGGACTCCTACAATGAGCAGTTCTTC.

This clonotype turned up a few times. This chain connects TRBV20-1 to TRBJ1-4; TRBD1 matches 12 bases. V dropped 7 bases and J dropped 2; count of bases not matched to a gene: 11. The germline V gene encodes CDR1 DFQATT and CDR2 SNEGSKA (reference sequence). The CDR3 consists of 17 residues. The CDR3 reads CSVPGQGAVGTNEKLFF. The CDR3 DNA follows: TGCAGTGTCCCGGGACAGGGGGCTGTAGGGACTAATGAAAAACTGTTTTTT.

This clonotype was counted at least ten times. Here the CDR3 reads CASSFRGSYNEQFF. Here the CDR3 DNA reads TGTGCCAGCAGCTTCAGGGGGAGCTACAATGAGCAGTTCTTC. The rearrangement uses TRBV5-4 and TRBJ2-1; 7 bases line up with TRBD1. J gave up 3 bases and V 2 bases, and 2 bases lay outside the gene matches. Germline V gene lookup returns CDR1 SGHNT and CDR2 YYREEE (reference sequence). The CDR3 sequence is 14 residues long.

Many counts were recorded for this clonotype. The chain combines TRBV7-3 with TRBJ1-1; the match to TRBD1 covers 7 bases. CDR1 and CDR2 from the germline V gene are SGHTA and FQGTGA. This CDR3 contains 15 residues. V lost 6 bases to trimming and J lost 10 bases; unmatched junction nucleotides: 17. CDR3 amino acids: CASRDLQGSLNGAFF. In nucleotides, the CDR3 is TGTGCCAGCAGGGACCTACAGGGGAGCCTTAACGGAGCTTTCTTT.

This clonotype has just a few counts. This chain links TRBV5-5 with TRBJ2-7; possible D gene TRBD2, 5 bases. CDR3 length: 18 amino acids. Trimming took 1 base from V and 0 from J, leaving 20 bases between them. Per the germline V gene, CDR1 is SGHKS and CDR2 is YYEKEE (reference sequence). The CDR3, as DNA: TGTGCCAGCAGCTTGTCAACTAGAGTTAGCCCCAACTCCTACGAGCAGTACTTC. Amino acids: CASSLSTRVSPNSYEQYF.

The table lists this clonotype with a few counts. The chain employs TRBV5-1 and TRBJ1-3; weak D call: TRBD1 (5 bases). The V end was cut by 0 bases, the J end by 1 base, with 8 bases between. Germline loops: CDR1 SGHRS, CDR2 YFSETQ. CDR3 length: 15 residues. The CDR3, as DNA: TGCGCCAGCAGCTTGGAGGGGCCGTCTGGAAACACCATATATTTT. Its protein product is CASSLEGPSGNTIYF.

The V gene is TRBV7-9, the J gene TRBJ2-7; D is possibly TRBD1 (6 bases). Germline loops: CDR1 SEHNR, CDR2 FQNEAQ (reference sequence). V gave up 2 bases and J gave up 6 bases, with 14 bases separating them. The CDR3 has 14 residues. DNA for the CDR3: TGTGCCAGCAGCTTACTGGCAGGGGACGGCGAGCAGTACTTC. This gives the protein CASSLLAGDGEQYF.